This note documents a single T cell receptor beta chain sequence. Its specificity is unknown. The use of a sample-barcoded 5' primer and a J-beta primer mix characterized a second PCR of roughly 6 to 11 cycles. TCRdb independently ran MiXCR on the 5' RACE reads; one entry per CDR3 protein. The sample records 350,000 to 450,000 distinct CDR3 sequences, about 52% being singletons. J lost 7 bases, V lost 4 bases, and 9 bases had no gene match. The germline CDR1 and CDR2 sequences are SGHTA and FQGNSA. The CDR3 is made up of 15 amino acids. The sample belongs to a study of blood T cells in healthy people across ages. General study results and limits: Fewer expanded clones and more diversity marked long-lived versus aged donors.

The TCR originated in a man aged 55 to 70 in good health. Sequenced: blood. This sequence joins TRBV7-2 and TRBJ2-3; TRBD2 agrees at 9 bases. CDR3 coding DNA: TGTGCCAGCAGCTCACCTAGCGGGGCCACCTATACGCAGTATTTT. It codes for CASSSPSGATYTQYF.